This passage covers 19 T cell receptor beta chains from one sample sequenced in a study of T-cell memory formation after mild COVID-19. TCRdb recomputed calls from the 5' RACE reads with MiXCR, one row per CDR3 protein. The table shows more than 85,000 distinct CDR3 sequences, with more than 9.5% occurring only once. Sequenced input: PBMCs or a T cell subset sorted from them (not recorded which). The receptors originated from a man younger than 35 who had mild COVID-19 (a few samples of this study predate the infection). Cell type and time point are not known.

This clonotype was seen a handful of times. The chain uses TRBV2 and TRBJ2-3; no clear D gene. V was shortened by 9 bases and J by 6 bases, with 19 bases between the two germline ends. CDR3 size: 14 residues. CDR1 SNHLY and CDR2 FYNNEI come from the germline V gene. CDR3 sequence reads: CAREFGSGADTQYF. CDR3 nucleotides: TGTGCCAGAGAATTTGGGTCTGGAGCGGATACGCAGTATTTT.

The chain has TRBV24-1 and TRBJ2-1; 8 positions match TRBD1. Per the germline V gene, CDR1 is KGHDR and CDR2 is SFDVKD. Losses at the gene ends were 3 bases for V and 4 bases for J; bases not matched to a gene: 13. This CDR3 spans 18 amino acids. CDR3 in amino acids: CATSDPQGQASGYNEQFF. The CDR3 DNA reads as TGTGCCACCAGTGATCCGCAGGGACAGGCGTCGGGATACAATGAGCAGTTCTTC.

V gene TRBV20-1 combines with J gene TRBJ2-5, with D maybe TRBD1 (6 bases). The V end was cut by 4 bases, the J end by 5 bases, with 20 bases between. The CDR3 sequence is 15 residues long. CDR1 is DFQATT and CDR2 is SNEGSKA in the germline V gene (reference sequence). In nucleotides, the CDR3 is TGCAGTGCTACGGGCAGGGGTTGGAGCCTGGAGACCCAGTACTTC. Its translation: CSATGRGWSLETQYF.

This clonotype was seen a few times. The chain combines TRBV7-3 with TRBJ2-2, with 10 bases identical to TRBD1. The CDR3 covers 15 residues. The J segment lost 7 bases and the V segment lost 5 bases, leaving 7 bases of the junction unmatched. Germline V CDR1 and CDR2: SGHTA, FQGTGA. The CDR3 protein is CASSTTGGVGGELFF. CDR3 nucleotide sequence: TGTGCCAGCAGCACGACAGGGGGCGTGGGCGGGGAGCTGTTTTTT.

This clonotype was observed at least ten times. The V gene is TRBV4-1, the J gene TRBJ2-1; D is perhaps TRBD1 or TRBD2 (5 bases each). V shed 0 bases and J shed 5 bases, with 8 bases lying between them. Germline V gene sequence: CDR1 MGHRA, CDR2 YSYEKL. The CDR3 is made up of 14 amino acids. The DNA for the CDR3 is TGCGCCAGCAGCCAAGAATTGGGGGACAATGAGCAGTTCTTC. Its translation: CASSQELGDNEQFF.

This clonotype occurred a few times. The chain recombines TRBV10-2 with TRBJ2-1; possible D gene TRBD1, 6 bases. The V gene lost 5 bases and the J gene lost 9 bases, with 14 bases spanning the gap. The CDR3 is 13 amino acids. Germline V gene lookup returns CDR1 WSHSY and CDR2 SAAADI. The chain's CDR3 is CASSLFGQSEQFF. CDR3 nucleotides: TGCGCCAGCAGTCTCTTCGGACAGTCTGAGCAGTTCTTC.

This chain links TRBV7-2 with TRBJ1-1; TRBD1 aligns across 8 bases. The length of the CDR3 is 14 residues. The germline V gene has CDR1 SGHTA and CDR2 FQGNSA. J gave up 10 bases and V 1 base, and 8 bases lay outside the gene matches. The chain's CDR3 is CASSLGRTGLVAFF. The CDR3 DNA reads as TGTGCCAGCAGCTTAGGAAGGACAGGGCTGGTAGCTTTCTTT.

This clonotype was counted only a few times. DNA for the CDR3: TGTGCCAGCAGTTACTGGAGCTTGGAAGGGGATAGCAATCAGCCCCAGCATTTT. Protein: CASSYWSLEGDSNQPQHF. The gene calls are TRBV6-2 or TRBV6-3 and TRBJ1-5; tentatively, D is TRBD1 (5 bases). CDR1 and CDR2 (germline): MNHEY, SVGEGT. V lost 1 base and J lost 0, with 16 bases in between. The CDR3 runs 18 residues.

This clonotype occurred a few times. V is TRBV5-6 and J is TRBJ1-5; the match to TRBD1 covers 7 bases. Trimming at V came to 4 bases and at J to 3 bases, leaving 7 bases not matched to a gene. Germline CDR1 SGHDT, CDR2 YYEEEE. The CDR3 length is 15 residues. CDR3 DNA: TGTGCCAGCAGCCCCGGGACAGCGATCAATCAGCCCCAGCATTTT. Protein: CASSPGTAINQPQHF.

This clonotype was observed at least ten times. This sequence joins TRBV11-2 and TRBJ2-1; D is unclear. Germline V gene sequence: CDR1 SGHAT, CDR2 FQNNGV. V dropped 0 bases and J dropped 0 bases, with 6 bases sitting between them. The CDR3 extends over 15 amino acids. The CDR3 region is CASSLEATSYNEQFF. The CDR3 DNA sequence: TGTGCCAGCAGCTTAGAGGCAACCTCCTACAATGAGCAGTTCTTC.

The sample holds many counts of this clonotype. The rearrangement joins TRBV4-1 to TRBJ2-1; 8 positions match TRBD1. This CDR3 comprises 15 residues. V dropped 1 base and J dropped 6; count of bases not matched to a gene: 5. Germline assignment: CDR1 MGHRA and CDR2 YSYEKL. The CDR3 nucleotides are TGCGCCAGCAGCCAAGGGACAGGGTTAGCCAATGAGCAGTTCTTC. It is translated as CASSQGTGLANEQFF.

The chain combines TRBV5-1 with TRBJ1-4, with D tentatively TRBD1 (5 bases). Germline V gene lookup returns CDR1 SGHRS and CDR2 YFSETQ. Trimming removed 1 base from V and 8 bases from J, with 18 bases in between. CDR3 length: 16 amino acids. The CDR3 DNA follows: TGCGCCAGCAGCTTGCTACCGGGGCCTAACCAAGAAAAACTGTTTTTT. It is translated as CASSLLPGPNQEKLFF.

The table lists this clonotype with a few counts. The CDR3 loop reads CASSEGRFDSYEQYV. In DNA, the CDR3 is TGTGCCAGCAGTGAAGGGAGGTTCGACTCCTACGAGCAGTACGTC. The chain carries TRBV6-1 and TRBJ2-7; D possibly corresponds to TRBD2 (5 bases). This CDR3 is built from 15 residues. V was pared by 1 base and J by 0 bases, with 10 bases between. Germline V gene data show CDR1 as MNHNS and CDR2 as SASEGT.

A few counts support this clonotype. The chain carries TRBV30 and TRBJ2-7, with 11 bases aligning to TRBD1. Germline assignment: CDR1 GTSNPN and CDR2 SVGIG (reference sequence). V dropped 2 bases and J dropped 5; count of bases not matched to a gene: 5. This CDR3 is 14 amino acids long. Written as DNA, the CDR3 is TGTGCCTGGAGTAGGACAGGGGGCTTGGACGAGCAGTACTTC. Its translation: CAWSRTGGLDEQYF.

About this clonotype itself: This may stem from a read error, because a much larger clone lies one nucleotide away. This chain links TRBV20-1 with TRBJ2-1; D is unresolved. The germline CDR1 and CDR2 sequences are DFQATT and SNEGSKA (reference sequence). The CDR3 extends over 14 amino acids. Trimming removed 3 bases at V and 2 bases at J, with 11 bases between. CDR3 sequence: CSASKAKAYNEQFF. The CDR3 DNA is TGCAGTGCTAGCAAAGCGAAAGCCTACAATGAGCAGTTCTTC.

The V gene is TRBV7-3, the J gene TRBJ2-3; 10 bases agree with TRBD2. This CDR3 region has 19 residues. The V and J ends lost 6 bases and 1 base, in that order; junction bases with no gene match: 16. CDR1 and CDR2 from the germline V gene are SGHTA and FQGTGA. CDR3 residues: CASSERAGGPRYGTDTQYF. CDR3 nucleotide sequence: TGTGCCAGCAGTGAAAGAGCGGGGGGGCCGCGTTATGGCACAGATACGCAGTATTTT.

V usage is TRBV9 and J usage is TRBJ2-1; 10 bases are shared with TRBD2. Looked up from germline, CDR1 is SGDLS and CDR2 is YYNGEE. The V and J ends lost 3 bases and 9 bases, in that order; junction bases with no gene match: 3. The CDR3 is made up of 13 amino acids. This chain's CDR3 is CASSGLAGAEQFF. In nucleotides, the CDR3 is TGTGCCAGCAGCGGCCTAGCGGGGGCTGAGCAGTTCTTC.

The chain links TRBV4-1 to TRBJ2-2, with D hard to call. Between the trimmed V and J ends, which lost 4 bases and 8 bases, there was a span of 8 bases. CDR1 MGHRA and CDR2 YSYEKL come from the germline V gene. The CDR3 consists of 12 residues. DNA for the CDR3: TGCGCCAGCAGCCTCAGCCGAGGGGAGCTGTTTTTT. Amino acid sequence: CASSLSRGELFF.

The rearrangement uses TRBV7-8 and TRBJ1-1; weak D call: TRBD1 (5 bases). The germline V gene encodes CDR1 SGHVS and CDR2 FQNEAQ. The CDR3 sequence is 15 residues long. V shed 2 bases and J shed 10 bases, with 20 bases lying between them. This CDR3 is CASSLSYTGGGGAFF. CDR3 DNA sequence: TGTGCCAGCAGCTTATCCTACACGGGGGGAGGTGGAGCTTTCTTT.